This T cell receptor beta chain came from a study of control samples from healthy donors and cancer patients. This clone has just a few counts. V was pared by 3 bases and J by 2 bases, with 4 bases of the junction left unmatched. The CDR3 runs to 15 residues. CDR1 and CDR2 (germline): LNHDA, SQIVND (reference sequence). The repertoire was sequenced with immunoSEQ multiplex PCR; TCRdb's copy has only in-frame clones and lacks some. The table shows around 72,000 clones, with 84% occurring only once. Input material: blood. The chain joins TRBV19 to TRBJ2-7; TRBD1 matches at 10 bases. The TCR comes from a man aged 50-60 years in good health. The DNA of the CDR3 is TGTGCCAGTAGTATTGCTGACAGGGGGCCCTACGAGCAGTACTTC. It specifies CASSIADRGPYEQYF.